The T cell receptor beta chain under discussion was sequenced for a study of human T cells and chemical hapten exposure. Original processing notes: Per-sample TCR counts ranged from roughly 23,224 to 750,000, median roughly 96,000. One entry per CDR3 protein results from TCRdb running MiXCR on the RACE reads. The V and J calls shown here were made by TCRdb, not taken from the authors' results. The data hold about 260,000 distinct CDR3 sequences, with 8.6% observed a single time. From germline, CDR1 is MDHEN and CDR2 SYDVKM. The CDR3 is 14 residues long. Trimming removed 6 bases at V and 0 bases at J, with 11 bases between. As to time point: pre-sensitization, week 0. Documented treatment: therapeutic diphenylcyclopropenone sensitization with weekly scalp DPC. Study conclusions and caveats: In the PT1 data, expanded TCR counts showed a positive correlation with patch test score.

Note on this clonotype: Its antigen is still unknown.

Specimen: whole blood, collected in connection with sensitization to the hapten diphenylcyclopropenone (DPC). J is TRBJ2-5 and V is TRBV28, with a tentative D call TRBD2 (6 bases). The source is a woman in her thirties or forties with alopecia areata. Some clones in this sample may be carry-over from other donors' samples. The CDR3 is CASRGSGNQETQYF. CDR3 sequence (DNA): TGTGCCAGCAGAGGTAGCGGAAACCAAGAGACCCAGTACTTC.